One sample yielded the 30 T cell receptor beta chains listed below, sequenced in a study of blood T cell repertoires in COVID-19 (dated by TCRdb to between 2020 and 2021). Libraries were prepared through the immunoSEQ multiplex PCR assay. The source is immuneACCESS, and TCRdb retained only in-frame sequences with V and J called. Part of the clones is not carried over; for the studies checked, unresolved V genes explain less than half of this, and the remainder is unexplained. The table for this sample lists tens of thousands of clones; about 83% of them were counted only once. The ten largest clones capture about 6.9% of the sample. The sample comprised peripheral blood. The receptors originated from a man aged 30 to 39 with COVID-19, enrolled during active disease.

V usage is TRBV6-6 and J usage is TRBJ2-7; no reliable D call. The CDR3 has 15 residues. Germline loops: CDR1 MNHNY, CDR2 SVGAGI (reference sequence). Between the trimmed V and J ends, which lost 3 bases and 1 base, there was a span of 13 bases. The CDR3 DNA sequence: TGTGCCAGCAGTTATCAGTCCCAGGCTTCCTACGAGCAGTACTTC. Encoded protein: CASSYQSQASYEQYF.

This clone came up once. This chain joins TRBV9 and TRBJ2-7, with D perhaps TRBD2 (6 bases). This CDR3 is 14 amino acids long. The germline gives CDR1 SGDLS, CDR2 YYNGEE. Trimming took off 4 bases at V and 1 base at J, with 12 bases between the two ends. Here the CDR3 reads CASSLGTGSYEQYF. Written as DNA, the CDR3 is TGTGCCAGCAGCCTGGGGACTGGATCCTACGAGCAGTACTTC.

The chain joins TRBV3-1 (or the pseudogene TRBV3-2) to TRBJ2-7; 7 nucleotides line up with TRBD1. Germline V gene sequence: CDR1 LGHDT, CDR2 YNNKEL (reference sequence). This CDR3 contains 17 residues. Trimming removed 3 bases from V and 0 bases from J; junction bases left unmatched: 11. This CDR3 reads CASSHPRGQGSSYEQYF. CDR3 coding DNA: TGTGCCAGCAGCCACCCGAGGGGGCAGGGGAGCTCCTACGAGCAGTACTTC.

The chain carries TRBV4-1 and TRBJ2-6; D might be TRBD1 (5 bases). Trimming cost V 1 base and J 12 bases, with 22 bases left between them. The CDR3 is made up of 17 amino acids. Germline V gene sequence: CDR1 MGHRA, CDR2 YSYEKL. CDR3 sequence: CASSQVDMGLTSSVLTF. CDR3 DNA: TGCGCCAGCAGCCAAGTGGATATGGGGCTGACGTCGTCCGTCCTGACTTTC.

The CDR3 reads CATSDFGSGSTDTQYF. In DNA, the CDR3 is TGTGCCACCAGTGATTTTGGGTCAGGGAGCACAGATACGCAGTATTTT. V is TRBV24-1 and J is TRBJ2-3, with a weak D call TRBD1 (5 bases). The CDR3 is 16 residues long. V was shortened by 1 base and J by 0 bases, with 10 bases between the two germline ends. In germline, CDR1 is KGHDR, CDR2 SFDVKD.

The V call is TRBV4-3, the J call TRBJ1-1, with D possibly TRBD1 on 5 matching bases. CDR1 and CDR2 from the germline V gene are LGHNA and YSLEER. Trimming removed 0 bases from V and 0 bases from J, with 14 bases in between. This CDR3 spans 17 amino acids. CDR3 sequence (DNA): TGCGCCAGCAGCCAAGATGGGGGGACCCCCATGAACACTGAAGCTTTCTTT. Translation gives CASSQDGGTPMNTEAFF.

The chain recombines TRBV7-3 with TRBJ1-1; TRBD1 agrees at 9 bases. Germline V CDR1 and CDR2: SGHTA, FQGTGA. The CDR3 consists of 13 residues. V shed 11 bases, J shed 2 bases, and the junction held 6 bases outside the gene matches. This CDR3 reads CAGRTGANTEAFF. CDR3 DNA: TGTGCCGGTCGGACAGGGGCCAACACTGAAGCTTTCTTT.

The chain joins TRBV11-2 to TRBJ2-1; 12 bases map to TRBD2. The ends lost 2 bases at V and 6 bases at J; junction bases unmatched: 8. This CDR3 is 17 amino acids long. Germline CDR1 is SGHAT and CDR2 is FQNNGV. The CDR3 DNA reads TGTGCCAGCAGCTTATCCACGACTAGCGGGAGTCGCAATGAGCAGTTCTTC. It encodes CASSLSTTSGSRNEQFF.

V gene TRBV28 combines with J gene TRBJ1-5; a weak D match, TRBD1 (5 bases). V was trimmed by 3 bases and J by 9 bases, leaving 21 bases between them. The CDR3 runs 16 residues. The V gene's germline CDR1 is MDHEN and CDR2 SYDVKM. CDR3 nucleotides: TGTGCCAGCAGTTTGACGGGGGGGACTTCCATCGTGCCCCAGCATTTT. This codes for CASSLTGGTSIVPQHF.

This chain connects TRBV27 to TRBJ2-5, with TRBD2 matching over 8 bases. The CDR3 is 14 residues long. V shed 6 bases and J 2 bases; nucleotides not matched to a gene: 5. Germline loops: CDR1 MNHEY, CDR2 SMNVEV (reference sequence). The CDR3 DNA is TGTGCCAGCAGAAGGGCTAGCGGGCAAGAGACCCAGTACTTC. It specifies CASRRASGQETQYF.

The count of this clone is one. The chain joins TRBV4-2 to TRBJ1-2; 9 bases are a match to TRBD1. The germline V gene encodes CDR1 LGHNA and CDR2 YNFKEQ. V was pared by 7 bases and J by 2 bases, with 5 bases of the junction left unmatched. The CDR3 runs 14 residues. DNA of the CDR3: TGTGCCAGCAACCTACAGGGGGCCAACTATGGCTACACCTTC. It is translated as CASNLQGANYGYTF.

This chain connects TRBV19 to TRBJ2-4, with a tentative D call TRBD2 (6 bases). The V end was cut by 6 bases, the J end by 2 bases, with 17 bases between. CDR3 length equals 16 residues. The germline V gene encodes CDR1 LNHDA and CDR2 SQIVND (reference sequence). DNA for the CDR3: TGTGCCAGTAGCAATCTCCTCGGGGGATCCAAAAACATTCAGTACTTC. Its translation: CASSNLLGGSKNIQYF.

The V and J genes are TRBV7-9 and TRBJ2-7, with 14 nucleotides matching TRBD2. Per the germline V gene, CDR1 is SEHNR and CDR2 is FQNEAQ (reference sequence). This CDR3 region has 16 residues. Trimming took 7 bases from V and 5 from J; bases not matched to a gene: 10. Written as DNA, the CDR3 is TGTGCCAGCACGACTCAACGGACTAGCGGGAGGAACGAGCAGTACTTC. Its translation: CASTTQRTSGRNEQYF.

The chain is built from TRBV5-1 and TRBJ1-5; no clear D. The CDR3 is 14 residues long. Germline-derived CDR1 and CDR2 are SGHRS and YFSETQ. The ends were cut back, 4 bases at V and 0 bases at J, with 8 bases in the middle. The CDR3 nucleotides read TGCGCCAGCAGCCCAATCTATAGCAATCAGCCCCAGCATTTT. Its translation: CASSPIYSNQPQHF.

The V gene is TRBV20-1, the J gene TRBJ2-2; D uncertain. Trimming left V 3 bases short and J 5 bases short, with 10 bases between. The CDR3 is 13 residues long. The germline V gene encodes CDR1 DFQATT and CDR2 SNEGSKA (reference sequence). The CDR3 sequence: CSASNRRTGELFF. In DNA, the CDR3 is TGCAGTGCTAGTAACCGCAGGACCGGGGAGCTGTTTTTT.

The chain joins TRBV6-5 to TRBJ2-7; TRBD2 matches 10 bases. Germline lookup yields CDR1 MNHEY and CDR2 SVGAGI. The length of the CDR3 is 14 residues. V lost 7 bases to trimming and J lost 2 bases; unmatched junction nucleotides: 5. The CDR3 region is CASTRTSGAYEQYF. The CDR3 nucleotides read TGTGCCAGCACTCGGACTAGCGGAGCCTACGAGCAGTACTTC.

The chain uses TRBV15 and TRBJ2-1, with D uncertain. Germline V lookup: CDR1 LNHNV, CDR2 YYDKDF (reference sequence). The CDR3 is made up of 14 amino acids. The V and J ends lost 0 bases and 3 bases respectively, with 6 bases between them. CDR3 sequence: CATSRDPDYNEQFF. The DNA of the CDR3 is TGTGCCACCAGCAGAGATCCAGACTACAATGAGCAGTTCTTC.

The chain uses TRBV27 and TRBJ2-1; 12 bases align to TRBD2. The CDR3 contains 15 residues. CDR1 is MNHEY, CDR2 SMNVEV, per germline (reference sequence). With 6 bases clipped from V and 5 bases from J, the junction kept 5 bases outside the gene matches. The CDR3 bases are TGTGCCAGCAGCAGACTAGCGGGAGAGCACAATGAGCAGTTCTTC. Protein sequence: CASSRLAGEHNEQFF.

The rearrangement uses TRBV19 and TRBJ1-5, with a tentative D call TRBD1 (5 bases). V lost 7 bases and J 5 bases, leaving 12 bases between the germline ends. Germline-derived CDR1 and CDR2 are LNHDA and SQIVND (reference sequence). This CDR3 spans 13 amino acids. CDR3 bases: TGTGCCAGTAATTCCAGGGTAGATCAGCCCCAGCATTTT. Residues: CASNSRVDQPQHF.

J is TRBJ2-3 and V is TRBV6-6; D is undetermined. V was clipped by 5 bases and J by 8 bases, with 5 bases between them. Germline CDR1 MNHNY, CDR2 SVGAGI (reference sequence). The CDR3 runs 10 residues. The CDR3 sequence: CASSTGTQYF. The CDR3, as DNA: TGTGCCAGCAGTACTGGTACGCAGTATTTT.

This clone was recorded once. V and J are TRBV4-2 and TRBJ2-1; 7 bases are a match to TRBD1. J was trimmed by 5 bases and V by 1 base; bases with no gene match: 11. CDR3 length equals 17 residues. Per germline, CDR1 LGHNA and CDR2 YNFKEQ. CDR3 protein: CASSQGDTGVPHNEQFF. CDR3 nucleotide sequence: TGTGCCAGCAGCCAAGGAGACACAGGGGTCCCCCACAATGAGCAGTTCTTC.

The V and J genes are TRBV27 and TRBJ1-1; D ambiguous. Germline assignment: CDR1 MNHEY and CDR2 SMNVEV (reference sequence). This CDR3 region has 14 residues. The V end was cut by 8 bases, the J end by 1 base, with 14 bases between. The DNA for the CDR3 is TGTGCCAGCGCGCTTGTGGCGGGGAACACTGAAGCTTTCTTT. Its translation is CASALVAGNTEAFF.

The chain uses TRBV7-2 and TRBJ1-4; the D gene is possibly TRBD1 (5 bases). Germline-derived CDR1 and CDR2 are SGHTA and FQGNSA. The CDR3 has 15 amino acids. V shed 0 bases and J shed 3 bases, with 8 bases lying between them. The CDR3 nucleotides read TGTGCCAGCAGCTTAGCGCGGGGGTCTAATGAAAAACTGTTTTTT. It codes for CASSLARGSNEKLFF.

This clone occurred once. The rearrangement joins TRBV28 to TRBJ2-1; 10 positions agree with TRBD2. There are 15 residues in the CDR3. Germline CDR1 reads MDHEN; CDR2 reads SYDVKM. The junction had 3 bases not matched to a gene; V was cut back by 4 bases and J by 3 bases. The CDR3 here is CASSSRTSGYNEQFF. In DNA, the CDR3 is TGTGCCAGCAGTTCCCGGACTAGCGGCTACAATGAGCAGTTCTTC.

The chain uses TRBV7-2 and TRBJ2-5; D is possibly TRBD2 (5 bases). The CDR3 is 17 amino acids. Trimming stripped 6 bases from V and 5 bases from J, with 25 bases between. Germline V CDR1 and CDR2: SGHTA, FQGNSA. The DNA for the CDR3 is TGTGCCAGCAGTCCTACCGCTTGGATCCGAAGGAGGGAGACCCAGTACTTC. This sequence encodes CASSPTAWIRRRETQYF.

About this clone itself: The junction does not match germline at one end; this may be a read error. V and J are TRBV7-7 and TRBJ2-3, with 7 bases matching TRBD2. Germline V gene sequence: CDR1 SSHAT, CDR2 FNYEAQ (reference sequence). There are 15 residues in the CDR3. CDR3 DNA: TGTGCTAGCAGCCCCGGACTAGTGGGAGCAGATACGCAGTATTTT. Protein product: CASSPGLVGADTQYF.

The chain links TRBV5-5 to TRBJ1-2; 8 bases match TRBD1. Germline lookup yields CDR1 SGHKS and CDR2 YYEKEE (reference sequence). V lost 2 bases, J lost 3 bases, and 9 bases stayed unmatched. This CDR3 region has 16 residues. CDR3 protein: CASSFGQGPLYYGYTF. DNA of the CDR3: TGTGCCAGCAGCTTTGGACAGGGCCCCCTGTACTATGGCTACACCTTC.

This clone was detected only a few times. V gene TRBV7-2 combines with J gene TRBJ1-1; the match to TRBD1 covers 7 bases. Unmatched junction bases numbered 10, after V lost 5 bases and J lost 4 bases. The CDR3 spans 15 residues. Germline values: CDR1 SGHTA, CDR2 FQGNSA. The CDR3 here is CASSMTGYGVTEAFF. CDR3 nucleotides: TGTGCCAGCAGCATGACAGGGTACGGGGTCACTGAAGCTTTCTTT.

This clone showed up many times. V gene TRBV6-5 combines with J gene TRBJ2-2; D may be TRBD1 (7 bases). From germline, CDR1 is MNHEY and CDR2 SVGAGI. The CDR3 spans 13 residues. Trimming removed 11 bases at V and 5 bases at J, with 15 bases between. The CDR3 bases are TGTGCCGGGGGGACCAGGGGGACCGGGGAGCTGTTTTTT. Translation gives CAGGTRGTGELFF.

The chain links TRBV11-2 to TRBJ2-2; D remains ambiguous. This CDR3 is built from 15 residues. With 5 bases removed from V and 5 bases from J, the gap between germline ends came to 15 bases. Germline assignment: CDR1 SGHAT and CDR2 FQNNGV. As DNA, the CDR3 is TGTGCCAGCAGCGCCCGGCGGATAGATACCGGGGAGCTGTTTTTT. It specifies CASSARRIDTGELFF.